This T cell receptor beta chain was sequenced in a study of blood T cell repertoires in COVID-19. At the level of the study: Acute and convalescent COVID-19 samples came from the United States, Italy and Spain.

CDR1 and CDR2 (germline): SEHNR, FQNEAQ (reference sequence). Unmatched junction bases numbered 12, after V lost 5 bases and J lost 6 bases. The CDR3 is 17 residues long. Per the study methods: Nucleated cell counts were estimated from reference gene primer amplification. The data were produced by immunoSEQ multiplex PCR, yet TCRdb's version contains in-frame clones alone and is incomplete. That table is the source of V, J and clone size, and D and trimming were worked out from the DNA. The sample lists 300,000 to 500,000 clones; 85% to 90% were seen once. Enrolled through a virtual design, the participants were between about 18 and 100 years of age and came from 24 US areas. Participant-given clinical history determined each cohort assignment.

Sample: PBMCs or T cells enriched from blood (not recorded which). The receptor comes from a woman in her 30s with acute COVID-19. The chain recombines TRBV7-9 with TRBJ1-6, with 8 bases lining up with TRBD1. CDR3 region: CASSPLPGTGLNSPLHF. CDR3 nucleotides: TGTGCCAGCAGCCCACTACCGGGGACAGGCCTTAATTCACCCCTCCACTTT. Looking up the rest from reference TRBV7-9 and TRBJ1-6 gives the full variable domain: DTGVSQNPRHKITKRGQNVTFRCDPISEHNRLYWYRQTLGQGPEFLTYFQNEAQLEKSRLLSDRFSAERPKGSFSTLEIQRTEQGDSAMYLCASSPLPGTGLNSPLHFGNGTRLTVT.